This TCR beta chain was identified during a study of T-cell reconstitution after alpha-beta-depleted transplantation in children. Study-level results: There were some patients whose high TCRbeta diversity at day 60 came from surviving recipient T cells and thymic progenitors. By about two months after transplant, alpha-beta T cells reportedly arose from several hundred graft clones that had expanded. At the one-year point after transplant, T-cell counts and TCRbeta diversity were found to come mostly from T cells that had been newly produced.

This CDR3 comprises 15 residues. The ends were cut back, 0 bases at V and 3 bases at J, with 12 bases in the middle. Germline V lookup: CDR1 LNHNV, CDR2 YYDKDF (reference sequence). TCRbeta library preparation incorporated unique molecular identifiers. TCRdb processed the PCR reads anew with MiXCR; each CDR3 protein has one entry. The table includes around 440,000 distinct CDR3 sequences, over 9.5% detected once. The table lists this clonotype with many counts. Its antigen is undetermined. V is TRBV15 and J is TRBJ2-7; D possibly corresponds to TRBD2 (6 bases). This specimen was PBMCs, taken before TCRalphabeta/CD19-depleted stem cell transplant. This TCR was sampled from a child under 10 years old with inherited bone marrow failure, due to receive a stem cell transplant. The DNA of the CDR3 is TGTGCCACCAGCAGAGATCCGTGGGAGGACTACGAGCAGTACTTC. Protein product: CATSRDPWEDYEQYF.